Here is one TCR beta chain with its context. This CDR3 is built from 14 residues. Germline V gene lookup returns CDR1 GTSNPN and CDR2 SVGIG (reference sequence). V shed 2 bases, J shed 4 bases, and the junction held 7 bases outside the gene matches. This specimen comes from a study of T cells in narcolepsy. The method was immunoSEQ multiplex PCR; TCRdb's version includes in-frame clones alone and lacks a portion of them. The sample contains about 34,000 clones, roughly 80% of which appear only once. The sequence was collected from a human donor with narcolepsy. The J gene is TRBJ1-2, the V gene TRBV30, with 7 positions matching TRBD1. The specimen sequenced was CD45RA- memory CD4+ T cells from PBMCs. In DNA, the CDR3 is TGTGCCTGGAGTCGGACAGGCCCCCTCTATGGCTACACCTTC. This sequence encodes CAWSRTGPLYGYTF.